This TCR beta chain was found in a study of T cells after yellow fever vaccination. Notes on the study in general: Bulk-population clonotypes that are abundant could appear as contaminants in FACS-sorted repertoires. The booster saw the reappearance of most primary-vaccination clones (approximately 96% CD4, 80% to 90% CD8).

After removal of 3 bases from V and 1 base from J, the junction contained 15 bases not matched to a gene. This CDR3 has 19 amino acids. Germline values: CDR1 SGHRS, CDR2 YFSETQ. TCRdb recomputed calls from the 5' RACE reads with MiXCR, one row per CDR3 protein. In the table there are 300,000 to 400,000 distinct CDR3 sequences, over 5% of which are singletons. Remarks on this clonotype: Its antigen is unknown.

The receptor's source is a young man who received the YFV17D yellow fever vaccine. The source material was PBMCs, sampled 5 days after the yellow fever booster vaccination. The genes are TRBV5-1 and TRBJ2-7, with TRBD2 matching 11 bases. The CDR3 bases are TGCGCCAGCAGCTCCCGCCCCTTACTAGCGGGAGCACGGTCCTACGAGCAGTACTTC. Encoded protein: CASSSRPLLAGARSYEQYF.